Below, 28 T cell receptor beta chains from the same sample are listed, as sequenced in a study of identical twins' blood T cells. TCRdb independently ran MiXCR on the 5' RACE reads; one entry per CDR3 protein. The repertoire holds 350,000 to 400,000 distinct CDR3 sequences, with 28% as singletons. The specimen sequenced was PBMCs. Every receptor here comes from a woman aged 18-49 years in good health.

J is TRBJ2-1 and V is TRBV27; 8 nucleotides line up with TRBD2. The J segment lost 5 bases and the V segment lost 6 bases, leaving 12 bases of the junction unmatched. Germline V gene lookup returns CDR1 MNHEY and CDR2 SMNVEV (reference sequence). This CDR3 comprises 16 residues. This CDR3 is CASRIKQGLGHNEQFF. In DNA form, the CDR3 reads TGTGCCAGCAGGATTAAACAGGGACTAGGTCACAATGAGCAGTTCTTC.

This clonotype was detected ten times or more. Here the CDR3 DNA reads TGCGCCAGCAGCGTGACAGGCATGAACACTGAAGCTTTCTTT. Translated: CASSVTGMNTEAFF. The chain employs TRBV10-2 and TRBJ1-1; possibly TRBD1 for D (6 bases). Looked up from germline, CDR1 is WSHSY and CDR2 is SAAADI. V lost 6 bases and J 0 bases, leaving 11 bases between the germline ends. This CDR3 spans 14 amino acids.

The chain joins TRBV30 to TRBJ1-1; D is unresolved. CDR1 GTSNPN and CDR2 SVGIG come from the germline V gene (reference sequence). Between the trimmed V and J ends, which lost 1 base and 11 bases, there was a span of 11 bases. The CDR3 consists of 11 residues. For the CDR3, the DNA is TGTGCCTGGAGTGGGGAGAGTATCGCTTTCTTT. Translating it yields CAWSGESIAFF.

This chain connects TRBV7-9 to TRBJ1-4, with 10 bases aligning to TRBD1. V lost 5 bases to trimming and J lost 7 bases; unmatched junction nucleotides: 7. The CDR3 length is 15 residues. The germline CDR1 and CDR2 sequences are SEHNR and FQNEAQ (reference sequence). The CDR3 nucleotides read TGTGCCAGCAGCCGGCCGGGACAGGGGCGTGAAAAACTGTTTTTT. Encoded protein: CASSRPGQGREKLFF. Full variable domain (outside the CDR3, taken from reference TRBV7-9 and TRBJ1-4): DTGVSQNPRHKITKRGQNVTFRCDPISEHNRLYWYRQTLGQGPEFLTYFQNEAQLEKSRLLSDRFSAERPKGSFSTLEIQRTEQGDSAMYLCASSRPGQGREKLFFGSGTQLSVL.

This clonotype was observed a few times. The CDR3 DNA is TGTGCCAGCTCACCGGCAAGCGGGAAAGAGACCCAGTACTTC. As protein: CASSPASGKETQYF. The chain has TRBV18 and TRBJ2-5; TRBD2 aligns across 7 bases. The V gene's germline CDR1 is KGHSH and CDR2 LQKENI. The junction had 4 bases not matched to a gene; V was cut back by 3 bases and J by 3 bases. The CDR3 length is 14 residues.

The table lists this clonotype with a few counts. The gene calls are TRBV6-1 and TRBJ1-4; D uncertain. V lost 8 bases and J 5 bases, leaving 12 bases between the germline ends. This CDR3 comprises 13 residues. Germline-derived CDR1 and CDR2 are MNHNS and SASEGT. This chain's CDR3 is CASGQVTNEKLFF. CDR3 nucleotides: TGTGCCAGCGGCCAGGTGACCAATGAAAAACTGTTTTTT.

V usage is TRBV6-4 and J usage is TRBJ2-7; D is undetermined. Germline values: CDR1 MRHNA, CDR2 SNTAGT. The CDR3 is 9 residues long. The V gene lost 4 bases and the J gene lost 9 bases, with 4 bases spanning the gap. CDR3: CASSVRQYF. CDR3 nucleotide sequence: TGTGCCAGCAGTGTGCGGCAGTACTTC.

The chain couples TRBV9 to TRBJ1-2; D unclear. Looked up from germline, CDR1 is SGDLS and CDR2 is YYNGEE. The CDR3 is made up of 14 amino acids. V shed 0 bases and J shed 7 bases, with 13 bases lying between them. This chain's CDR3 is CASSVVGRVGGYTF. For the CDR3, the DNA is TGTGCCAGCAGCGTAGTCGGACGTGTGGGTGGCTACACCTTC.

The chain has TRBV5-1 and TRBJ1-1, with 7 nucleotides matching TRBD1. Looked up from germline, CDR1 is SGHRS and CDR2 is YFSETQ. This CDR3 has 15 residues. The V gene end was trimmed by 1 base and the J gene end by 3 bases; junction bases not matched to a gene: 6. CDR3 sequence reads: CASSLTGVRDTEAFF. The CDR3 DNA is TGCGCCAGCAGCTTGACAGGGGTGAGGGACACTGAAGCTTTCTTT.

Turning to this clonotype: At one end the junction does not follow the germline gene, possibly because of a read error. This chain uses TRBV6-2 or TRBV6-3 with TRBJ1-2; D gene uncertain. The CDR3 loop spans 15 amino acids. CDR1 and CDR2 (germline): MNHEY, SVGEGT. CDR3 bases: TGTGCCGGCAGTTACTCGAGAGTGGACCCCGGTGGCTACACCTTC. Translated, it gives CAGSYSRVDPGGYTF.

This clonotype was counted between two and nine times. The chain couples TRBV29-1 to TRBJ1-1; tentative D call: TRBD1 (5 bases). The germline CDR1 and CDR2 sequences are SQVTM and ANQGSEA. V shed 7 bases and J shed 11 bases, with 29 bases lying between them. CDR3 length: 15 residues. CDR3 region: CSGGQGSWSYPGAFF. In DNA, the CDR3 is TGCAGCGGCGGACAAGGGTCATGGTCGTACCCCGGGGCTTTCTTT. Together with reference TRBV29-1 and TRBJ1-1, the CDR3 gives the full variable domain: SAVISQKPSRDICQRGTSLTIQCQVDSQVTMMFWYRQQPGQSLTLIATANQGSEATYESGFVIDKFPISRPNLTFSTLTVSNMSPEDSSIYLCSGGQGSWSYPGAFFGQGTRLTVV.

The chain combines TRBV7-8 with TRBJ2-3; D ambiguous. V gave up 2 bases and J gave up 2 bases, with 11 bases separating them. The CDR3 is 15 amino acids. Looked up from germline, CDR1 is SGHVS and CDR2 is FQNEAQ. The CDR3 bases are TGTGCCAGCAGCTTAAAACCCAGCGCCACAGATACGCAGTATTTT. Amino acid sequence: CASSLKPSATDTQYF.

This clonotype was counted many times. The chain uses TRBV7-8 and TRBJ2-3; D could derive from TRBD1 or TRBD2 (6 bases each). The ends were cut back, 3 bases at V and 6 bases at J, with 16 bases in the middle. This CDR3 spans 15 amino acids. Per the germline V gene, CDR1 is SGHVS and CDR2 is FQNEAQ. In DNA form, the CDR3 reads TGTGCCAGCAGCTTCATTGGGGGGCGAAGGGATACGCAGTATTTT. Translated: CASSFIGGRRDTQYF.

This chain links TRBV5-6 with TRBJ2-2; D is tentatively TRBD1 or TRBD2 (6 bases each). Germline CDR1 and CDR2: SGHDT and YYEEEE. The V end lost 2 bases, the J end lost 4 bases, and 18 bases lay between the germline ends. The CDR3 extends over 17 amino acids. The CDR3, as DNA: TGTGCCAGCAGCTTCCTTTTCGGGGGCAAATTCACCGGGGAGCTGTTTTTT. Its translation: CASSFLFGGKFTGELFF.

On this clonotype itself: The junction departs from germline at one end; a sequencing error may be responsible. The chain joins TRBV7-6 to TRBJ2-4; D is unresolved. This CDR3 is 13 amino acids long. Germline CDR1 is SGHVS and CDR2 is FNYEAQ. The CDR3 DNA sequence: TGTGCCAGCAGCTCCTCCAACAAAAACATTCATTACTTC. Its translation is CASSSSNKNIHYF.

CDR3 sequence (DNA): TGTGCCAGTAGTCCGGAAGGACAGTTTTTTAACAATCAGCCCCAGCATTTT. Residues: CASSPEGQFFNNQPQHF. This chain links TRBV19 with TRBJ1-5, with a tentative D call TRBD1 (6 bases). CDR1 is LNHDA, CDR2 SQIVND, per germline (reference sequence). This CDR3 is built from 17 residues. V lost 5 bases to trimming and J lost 3 bases, with 20 bases between them.

This clonotype was seen more than once but under ten times. The chain joins TRBV12-3 or TRBV12-4 to TRBJ1-2; D is uncertain. The CDR3 covers 16 residues. The ends were cut back, 5 bases at V and 0 bases at J, with 16 bases in the middle. The CDR3: CASSAFPSLPNYGYTF. CDR3 DNA sequence: TGTGCCAGCAGTGCCTTCCCTTCTCTACCTAACTATGGCTACACCTTC.

This clonotype showed up just a few times. The chain couples TRBV4-3 to TRBJ2-3; 7 nucleotides match TRBD2. This CDR3 contains 17 residues. Per germline, CDR1 LGHNA and CDR2 YSLEER. V trimming: 0 bases; J trimming: 5 bases; junction bases outside the gene matches: 11. The CDR3 DNA reads TGCGCCAGCAGCCAAGATTTGCCTAGCGGAGGGGTAGATACGCAGTATTTT. It is translated as CASSQDLPSGGVDTQYF.

Ten or more counts support this clonotype. The rearrangement uses TRBV29-1 and TRBJ2-7; D gene unclear. V was clipped by 2 bases and J by 2 bases, with 10 bases between them. This CDR3 spans 13 amino acids. Germline lookup yields CDR1 SQVTM and CDR2 ANQGSEA. DNA for the CDR3: TGCAGCGTTGAACTAGAGGTTCCCTACGAGCAGTACTTC. This sequence encodes CSVELEVPYEQYF.

The chain couples TRBV12-3 or TRBV12-4 to TRBJ2-1; TRBD2 matches at 10 bases. CDR3 length: 14 residues. V was clipped by 4 bases and J by 5 bases; unmatched bases: 2. CDR3 amino acids: CASSSGLADNEQFF. CDR3 sequence (DNA): TGTGCCAGCAGTTCCGGACTAGCGGACAATGAGCAGTTCTTC.

This clonotype was observed many times. The chain uses TRBV2 and TRBJ2-5; D perhaps matches TRBD2 (5 bases). Germline CDR1 and CDR2: SNHLY and FYNNEI. Between the trimmed V and J ends, which lost 5 bases and 5 bases, there was a span of 15 bases. CDR3 length: 14 residues. In DNA, the CDR3 is TGTGCCAGCAGTCGACACTTATCGGGGGAGACCCAGTACTTC. This encodes CASSRHLSGETQYF.

A few counts support this clonotype. The chain is built from TRBV4-1 and TRBJ1-1, with a possible D match to TRBD1 (6 bases). Germline-derived CDR1 and CDR2 are MGHRA and YSYEKL. This CDR3 comprises 16 residues. V was trimmed by 2 bases and J by 1 base, leaving 14 bases between them. The CDR3, as DNA: TGCGCCAGCAGCCAAAGTAATCGACAGGCGAACACTGAAGCTTTCTTT. Its translation is CASSQSNRQANTEAFF.

In its sample, this clonotype was seen a few times. This rearrangement joins TRBV5-6 to TRBJ1-2, with unresolved D. Per the germline V gene, CDR1 is SGHDT and CDR2 is YYEEEE. The CDR3 sequence is 13 residues long. Trimming pared 4 bases from V and 3 bases from J, leaving 10 bases between. The CDR3 region has the DNA TGTGCCAGCAGCCCTTTGCAGTACTATGGCTACACCTTC. Residues: CASSPLQYYGYTF.

This chain connects TRBV6-1 to TRBJ2-7; D is possibly TRBD2 (6 bases). Germline V gene data show CDR1 as MNHNS and CDR2 as SASEGT. The CDR3 sequence is 14 residues long. The V end lost 11 bases, the J end lost 2 bases, and 19 bases lay between the germline ends. CDR3 sequence: CAARGGGETYEQYF. DNA of the CDR3: TGTGCCGCCCGTGGGGGAGGAGAAACCTACGAGCAGTACTTC.

In the case of this clonotype: An end of the junction differs from the germline gene, which may be a read error. The V and J genes are TRBV5-1 and TRBJ1-3; tentative D call: TRBD1 (5 bases). The CDR3 totals 17 residues. Per germline, CDR1 SGHRS and CDR2 YFSETQ. The CDR3 is CASSLEHRSFSGDTIYF. Written as DNA, the CDR3 is TGCGCCAGCAGCTTGGAACACAGGAGTTTCTCTGGAGACACCATATATTTT.

This clonotype was seen just once. At one end the junction does not follow the germline gene, possibly because of a read error. The chain couples TRBV9 to TRBJ2-1; D not certain. Germline V gene lookup returns CDR1 SGDLS and CDR2 YYNGEE. This CDR3 is built from 12 residues. The CDR3 protein is CACSVAPPEQFF. The CDR3 DNA reads as TGTGCCTGCAGCGTAGCTCCCCCGGAGCAGTTCTTC.

The CDR3 spells CSARDGRNYGYTF. As DNA, the CDR3 is TGCAGTGCCAGGGACGGGCGAAACTATGGCTACACCTTC. This chain joins TRBV20-1 and TRBJ1-2, with TRBD1 as a possible D gene (5 bases). Germline lookup yields CDR1 DFQATT and CDR2 SNEGSKA (reference sequence). The V end was cut by 6 bases, the J end by 2 bases, with 13 bases between. CDR3 length: 13 residues.

A few counts support this clonotype. V is TRBV9 and J is TRBJ1-1; D gene unclear. With 0 bases removed from V and 3 bases from J, the gap between germline ends came to 6 bases. CDR3 length: 13 residues. Looked up from germline, CDR1 is SGDLS and CDR2 is YYNGEE. In DNA, the CDR3 is TGTGCCAGCAGCGTAGCCCATGACACTGAAGCTTTCTTT. Translated, it gives CASSVAHDTEAFF.